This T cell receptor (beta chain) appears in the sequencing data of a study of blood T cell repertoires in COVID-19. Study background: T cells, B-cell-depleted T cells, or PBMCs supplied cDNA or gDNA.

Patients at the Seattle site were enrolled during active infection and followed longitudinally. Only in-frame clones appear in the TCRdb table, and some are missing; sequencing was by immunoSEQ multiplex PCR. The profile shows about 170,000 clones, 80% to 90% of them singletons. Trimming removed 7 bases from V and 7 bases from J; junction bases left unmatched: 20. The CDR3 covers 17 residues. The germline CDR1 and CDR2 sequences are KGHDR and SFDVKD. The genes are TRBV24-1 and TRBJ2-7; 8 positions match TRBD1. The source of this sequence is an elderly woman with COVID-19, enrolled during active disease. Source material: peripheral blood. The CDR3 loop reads CATSPGQAGGEVREQYF. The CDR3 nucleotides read TGTGCCACCAGCCCGGGACAGGCCGGCGGGGAGGTGAGGGAGCAGTACTTC.